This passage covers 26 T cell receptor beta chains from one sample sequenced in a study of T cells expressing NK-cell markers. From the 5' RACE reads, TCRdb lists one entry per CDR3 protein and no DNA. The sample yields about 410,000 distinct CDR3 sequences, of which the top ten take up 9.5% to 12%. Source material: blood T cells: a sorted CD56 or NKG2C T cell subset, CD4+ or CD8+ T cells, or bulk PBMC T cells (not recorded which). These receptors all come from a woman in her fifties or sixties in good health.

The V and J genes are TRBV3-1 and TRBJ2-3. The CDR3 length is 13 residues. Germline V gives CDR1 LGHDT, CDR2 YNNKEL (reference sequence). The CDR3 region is CASSPETSNTQYF.

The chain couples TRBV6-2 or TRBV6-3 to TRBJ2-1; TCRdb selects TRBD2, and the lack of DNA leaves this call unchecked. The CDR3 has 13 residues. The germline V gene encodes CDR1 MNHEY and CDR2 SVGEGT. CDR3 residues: CASSGRAGGEQFF.

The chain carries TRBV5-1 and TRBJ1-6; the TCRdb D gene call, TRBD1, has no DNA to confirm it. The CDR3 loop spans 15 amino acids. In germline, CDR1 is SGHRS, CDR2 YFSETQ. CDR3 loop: CASSTGTVINSPLHF.

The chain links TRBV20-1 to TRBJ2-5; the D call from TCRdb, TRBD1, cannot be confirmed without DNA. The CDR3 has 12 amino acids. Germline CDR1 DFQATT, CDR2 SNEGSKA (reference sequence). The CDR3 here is CSVWVGAETQYF.

CDR3: CASSEYWGSGANVLTF. The rearrangement joins TRBV2 to TRBJ2-6; the TCRdb D gene call, TRBD1, has no DNA to confirm it. The CDR3 runs to 16 residues. Germline-derived CDR1 and CDR2 are SNHLY and FYNNEI.

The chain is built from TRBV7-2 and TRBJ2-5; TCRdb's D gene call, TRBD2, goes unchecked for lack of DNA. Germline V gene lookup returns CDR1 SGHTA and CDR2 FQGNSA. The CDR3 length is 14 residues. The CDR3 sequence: CASSGSGRQETQYF.

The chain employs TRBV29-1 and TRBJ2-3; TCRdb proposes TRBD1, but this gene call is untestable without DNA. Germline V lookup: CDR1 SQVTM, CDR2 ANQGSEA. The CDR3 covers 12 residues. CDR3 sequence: CAASWTGDTQYF.

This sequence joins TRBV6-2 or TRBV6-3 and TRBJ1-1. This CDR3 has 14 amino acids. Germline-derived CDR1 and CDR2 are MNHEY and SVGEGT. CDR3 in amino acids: CATLGLGLVTEAFF.

CDR3 sequence: CATSGVAEYNEQFF. The chain uses TRBV24-1 and TRBJ2-1; TCRdb's assignment of TRBD2 cannot be checked, as there is no DNA. The CDR3 is made up of 14 amino acids. Germline CDR1 KGHDR, CDR2 SFDVKD.

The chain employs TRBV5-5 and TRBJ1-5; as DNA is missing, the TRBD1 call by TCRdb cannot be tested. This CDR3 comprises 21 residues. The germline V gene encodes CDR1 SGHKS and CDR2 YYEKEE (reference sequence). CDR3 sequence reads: CASSSQRPTGRKLYSNQPQHF. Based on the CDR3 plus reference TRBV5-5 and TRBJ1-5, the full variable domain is DAGVTQSPTHLIKTRGQQVTLRCSPISGHKSVSWYQQVLGQGPQFIFQYYEKEERGRGNFPDRFSARQFPNYSSELNVNALLLGDSALYLCASSSQRPTGRKLYSNQPQHFGDGTRLSIL.

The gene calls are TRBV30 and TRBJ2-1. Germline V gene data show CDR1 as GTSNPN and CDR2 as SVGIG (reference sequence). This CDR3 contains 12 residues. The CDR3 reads CAWSRPNGEQFF.

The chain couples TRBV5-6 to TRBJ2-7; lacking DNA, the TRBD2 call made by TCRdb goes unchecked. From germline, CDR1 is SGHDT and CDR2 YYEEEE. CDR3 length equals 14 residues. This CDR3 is CASSDGLDLYEQYF.

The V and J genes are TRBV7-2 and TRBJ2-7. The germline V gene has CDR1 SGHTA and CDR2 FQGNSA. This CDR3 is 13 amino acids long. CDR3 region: CASSLVVGYEQYF.

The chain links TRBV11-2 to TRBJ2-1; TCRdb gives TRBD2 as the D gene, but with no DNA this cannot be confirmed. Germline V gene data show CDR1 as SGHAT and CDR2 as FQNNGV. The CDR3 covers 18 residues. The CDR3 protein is CASSLTPSLAGTYNEQFF.

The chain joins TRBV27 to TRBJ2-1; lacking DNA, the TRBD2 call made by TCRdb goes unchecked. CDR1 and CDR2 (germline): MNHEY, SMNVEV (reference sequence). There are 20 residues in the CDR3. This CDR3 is CASSLSIGLAGLSSYNEQFF.

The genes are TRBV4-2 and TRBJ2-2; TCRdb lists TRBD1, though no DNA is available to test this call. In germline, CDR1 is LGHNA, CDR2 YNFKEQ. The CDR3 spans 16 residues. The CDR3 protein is CASSQEGQGMGGELFF.

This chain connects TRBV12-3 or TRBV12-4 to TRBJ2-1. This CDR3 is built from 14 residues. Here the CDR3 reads CASRLAGVGNEQFF.

The CDR3 is CASGRTSGRTSSDRSSYNEQFF. This chain connects TRBV12-5 to TRBJ2-1; TCRdb reports TRBD2, a call that lacks DNA to check it against. Germline loops: CDR1 LGHNT, CDR2 FRNRAP. The CDR3 spans 22 residues.

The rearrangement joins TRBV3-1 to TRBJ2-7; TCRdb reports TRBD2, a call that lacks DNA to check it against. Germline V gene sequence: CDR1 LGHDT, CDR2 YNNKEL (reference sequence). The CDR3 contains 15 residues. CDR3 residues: CASSQPASGRDEQYF.

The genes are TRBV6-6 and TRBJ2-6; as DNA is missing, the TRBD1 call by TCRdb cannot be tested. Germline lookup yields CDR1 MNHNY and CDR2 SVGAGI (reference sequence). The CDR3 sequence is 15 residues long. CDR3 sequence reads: CASSSPISGANVLTF.

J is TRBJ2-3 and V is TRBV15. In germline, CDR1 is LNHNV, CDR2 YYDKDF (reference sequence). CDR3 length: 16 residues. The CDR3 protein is CATSREGSRVTDTQYF.

This CDR3 reads CASSYSRTSGSSIGELFF. This chain uses TRBV6-5 with TRBJ2-2; the D call of TRBD2 rests on TCRdb alone, since no DNA is present to check it. This CDR3 region has 18 residues. Germline V gene data show CDR1 as MNHEY and CDR2 as SVGAGI.

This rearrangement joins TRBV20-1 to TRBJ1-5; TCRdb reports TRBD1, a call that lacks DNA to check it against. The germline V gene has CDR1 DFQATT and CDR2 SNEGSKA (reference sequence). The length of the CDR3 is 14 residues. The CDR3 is CSAGTGREYQPQHF.

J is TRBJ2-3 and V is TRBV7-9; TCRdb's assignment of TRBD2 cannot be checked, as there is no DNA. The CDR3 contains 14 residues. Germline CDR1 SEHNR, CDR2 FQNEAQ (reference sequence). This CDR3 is CASRRDSNTDTQYF. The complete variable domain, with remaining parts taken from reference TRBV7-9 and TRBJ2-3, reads DTGVSQNPRHKITKRGQNVTFRCDPISEHNRLYWYRQTLGQGPEFLTYFQNEAQLEKSRLLSDRFSAERPKGSFSTLEIQRTEQGDSAMYLCASRRDSNTDTQYFGPGTRLTVL.

CDR3: CASSLGGTFSYEQYF. The V call is TRBV5-1, the J call TRBJ2-7; TCRdb picks TRBD1, but there is no DNA to check that call. Germline-derived CDR1 and CDR2 are SGHRS and YFSETQ. The CDR3 is made up of 15 amino acids.

CDR3 protein: CASSVAFGAPTEAFF. The chain employs TRBV9 and TRBJ1-1; checking the TCRdb D call of TRBD1 is not possible without DNA. Germline CDR1 and CDR2: SGDLS and YYNGEE. This CDR3 contains 15 residues.